A selection of T cell receptor beta chains follows, all from one sample in a study of cytomegalovirus exposure and HLA in healthy donors. Libraries were prepared by immunoSEQ multiplex PCR; TCRdb keeps only in-frame clonotypes and omits some of them. The data hold tens of thousands of clones, with roughly 96% observed a single time. Input material: PBMCs. These receptors were taken from a man aged 18-30 years in good health and CMV-seronegative. Both conserved end residues are part of each CDR3. Fields, in order: CDR3 protein, D gene, V gene, J gene. The D gene is left open where the match is weak.

CDR3 protein: CASAHTGTSGSTDTQYF
D gene: TRBD2
V gene: TRBV19
J gene: TRBJ2-3

CDR3 protein: CASARDSLSGNTIYF
D gene: TRBD1
V gene: TRBV10-3
J gene: TRBJ1-3

CDR3 protein: CATGQQNTEAFF
D gene: NA
V gene: TRBV15
J gene: TRBJ1-1

CDR3 protein: CASSLRTGPNEKLFF
D gene: TRBD1
V gene: TRBV7-8
J gene: TRBJ1-4

CDR3 protein: CATSRDGARVGYGYTF
D gene: NA
V gene: TRBV15
J gene: TRBJ1-2

CDR3 protein: CAISSTQGVNYGYTF
D gene: NA
V gene: TRBV27
J gene: TRBJ1-2

CDR3 protein: CASSMRQGCTGELFF
D gene: NA
V gene: TRBV21-1
J gene: TRBJ2-2

CDR3 protein: CASSPRQTDTQYF
D gene: NA
V gene: TRBV18
J gene: TRBJ2-3

CDR3 protein: CASSPGQGNQPQHF
D gene: NA
V gene: TRBV2
J gene: TRBJ1-5

CDR3 protein: CAISEGSGRTDTQYF
D gene: TRBD2
V gene: TRBV10-3
J gene: TRBJ2-3

CDR3 protein: CASSIAGAPYNEQFF
D gene: NA
V gene: TRBV19
J gene: TRBJ2-1

CDR3 protein: CSVVQGRNEQYF
D gene: TRBD1
V gene: TRBV29-1
J gene: TRBJ2-7

CDR3 protein: CASSSRGRQGKIQYF
D gene: NA
V gene: TRBV21-1
J gene: TRBJ2-4

CDR3 protein: CASSFGGATNEKLFF
D gene: NA
V gene: TRBV27
J gene: TRBJ1-4

CDR3 protein: CASSHPGLGNNEQFF
D gene: NA
V gene: TRBV4-2
J gene: TRBJ2-1

CDR3 protein: CASSFGRTGVNIQYF
D gene: TRBD1
V gene: TRBV28
J gene: TRBJ2-4

CDR3 protein: CASSYMYRVTTGELFF
D gene: NA
V gene: TRBV7-9
J gene: TRBJ2-2

CDR3 protein: CATLDRSNTEAFF
D gene: NA
V gene: TRBV28
J gene: TRBJ1-1

CDR3 protein: CASSYGLAGGDEQYF
D gene: TRBD2
V gene: TRBV6-6
J gene: TRBJ2-7

CDR3 protein: CASSRHRERRSSDTEAFF
D gene: NA
V gene: TRBV7-9
J gene: TRBJ1-1

CDR3 protein: CASSLGRANLNTGELFF
D gene: NA
V gene: TRBV11-3
J gene: TRBJ2-2

CDR3 protein: CASSGGTGWNGYTF
D gene: NA
V gene: TRBV18
J gene: TRBJ1-2

CDR3 protein: CASSGTGSNEKLFF
D gene: TRBD1
V gene: TRBV25-1
J gene: TRBJ1-4

CDR3 protein: CASSSRENTEAFF
D gene: NA
V gene: TRBV7-9
J gene: TRBJ1-1

CDR3 protein: CASSESRASRKLFF
D gene: NA
V gene: TRBV2
J gene: TRBJ1-4

CDR3 protein: CASLDRRRTYEQYF
D gene: NA
V gene: TRBV9
J gene: TRBJ2-7

CDR3 protein: CASSPRGSSGNTIYF
D gene: NA
V gene: TRBV7-8
J gene: TRBJ1-3

CDR3 protein: CASRRDRAANYGYTF
D gene: TRBD1
V gene: TRBV5-1
J gene: TRBJ1-2

CDR3 protein: CASTIGPQSYEQYF
D gene: NA
V gene: TRBV5-1
J gene: TRBJ2-7

CDR3 protein: CASSRQGADTEAFF
D gene: TRBD1
V gene: TRBV7-3
J gene: TRBJ1-1

CDR3 protein: CASSFSSYEQYF
D gene: NA
V gene: TRBV28
J gene: TRBJ2-7